This T cell receptor (beta chain) came from a study of cytomegalovirus exposure and HLA in healthy donors. PCR employed 60 Vbeta and 13 Jbeta primers. TCRdb's table, derived via immunoSEQ multiplex PCR, lists solely in-frame clones and lacks some. The sample lists approximately 210,000 clones; over 75% were seen once. V was pared by 0 bases and J by 1 base, with 5 bases of the junction left unmatched. The CDR3 length is 17 residues. Germline assignment: CDR1 MRHNA and CDR2 SNTAGT. When sampled, the donors appeared nominally healthy, though they likely had unrecorded immune exposures. Specimen: PBMCs. This TCR was recovered from a male donor in good health and CMV-seronegative. The rearrangement uses TRBV6-4 and TRBJ1-5; 8 nucleotides match TRBD1. For the CDR3, the DNA is TGTGCCAGCAGTGACTCAGCAGGGGGCGGGAGCAATCAGCCCCAGCATTTT. Its protein is CASSDSAGGGSNQPQHF.